Included here is one TCR beta chain sequence, with context. This sample was taken from a study of cytomegalovirus exposure and HLA in healthy donors. It was with 60 Vbeta and 13 Jbeta primers that the PCR ran. Clones were sequenced by immunoSEQ multiplex PCR, and TCRdb holds only the in-frame ones, with some missing. Seen here are fewer than 200,000 clones, 70% to 90% observed once, and the top ten hold about 2.1%. The sequence was collected from a woman under 30 in good health and CMV-seronegative. The sequencing sample was made of PBMCs.

Written as DNA, the CDR3 is TGTGCCAGCGGAGGGACAGGGCTTCACTATGGCTACACCTTC. It encodes CASGGTGLHYGYTF. The J gene is TRBJ1-2, the V gene TRBV27; TRBD1 matches at 9 bases. The germline V gene encodes CDR1 MNHEY and CDR2 SMNVEV (reference sequence). V lost 8 bases to trimming and J lost 3 bases; unmatched junction nucleotides: 7. The CDR3 runs to 14 residues.